This T cell receptor beta chain was identified in a study of blood T cell repertoires in COVID-19. Study-level background: Samples came from the United States, Italy and Spain, spanning acute and convalescent COVID-19.

Germline CDR1 MNHEY, CDR2 SVGAGI. The V gene lost 2 bases and the J gene lost 7 bases, with 14 bases spanning the gap. The CDR3 is made up of 14 amino acids. The table came from immunoSEQ multiplex PCR; TCRdb's copy has only in-frame clones and leaves some out. The table has some 120,000 clones, about 80% seen once. This clonotype originated in a man in his 70s with active or convalescent COVID-19. The genes are TRBV6-5 and TRBJ1-2, with D possibly matching TRBD1 (5 bases). Sequenced sample: peripheral blood. The CDR3 DNA reads as TGTGCCAGCAGTTACGTACTGGGGGGAGCTGGCTACACCTTC. This gives the protein CASSYVLGGAGYTF.